This record covers a single T cell receptor (beta chain). Its antigen remains unidentified. No much larger clonotype is one base removed from it; base qualities were not supplied. The protocol used for the library was 5' RACE. Instrument on record: Illumina HiSeq 2500. A second PCR of roughly 6 to 12 cycles was run with a J-beta primer mix and a sample-barcoded 5' primer. Each TCR beta cDNA molecule received a unique molecular identifier from a template-switch 5' adaptor carrying 12 random nucleotides. Each sample yielded at least 3 million CDR3-containing paired-end reads. The Mint cDNA synthesis kit, primed by a TRBC-specific oligonucleotide, was used to synthesize first-strand cDNA from all RNA. Following uracil-DNA glycosylase treatment, all cDNA underwent a first 18-cycle PCR with the universal primers M1SS and BC2_uni_R. Under the source paper's analysis protocol: For normalization, 1 million high-quality reads were randomly selected from each sample, with every read carrying a distinct molecular identifier. Reads sharing molecular identifiers were discarded rather than binned into consensus sequences. MiTCR, run with a Q25 quality threshold and the strictest error-elimination algorithm, handled CDR3 identification, clonotype clustering and error correction. A nonparametric unseen species model with Euler transformation was used to estimate lower-bound total TCR beta diversity. TCRdb cleaned the public reads at Q25 with fastp, built clones with MiXCR and kept in-frame beta chains. Records with the same CDR3 protein are collapsed into one entry carrying the most frequent genes and DNA. Here the V and J calls rest on TCRdb's processing, not on the authors' analysis. The sample includes 1,500,000 or so distinct CDR3 sequences, with roughly 43% observed a single time. Under 5% of the sample is in the top ten clones.

The V end loses 5 bases and the J end loses 0 bases, and a stretch of 11 bases separates them. Looking up the germline V gene (reference sequence) yields CDR1 SGHAT and CDR2 FQDESV. There are 15 amino acids in the CDR3, from cysteine to phenylalanine inclusive. The CDR3 DNA has 45 bases and is translated from base 1. The donors were roughly 39 Caucasian individuals from Russia, aged roughly 6 to 90 years, who were systemically healthy. Approximately 10 milliliters of peripheral blood were collected from each donor into EDTA-treated Vacutainer tubes. Ficoll-Paque density-gradient centrifugation was used to isolate PBMCs, with at least 7 million per sample. Trizol reagent was used to extract total RNA from PBMCs, with at least 5 micrograms per sample. For every donor, an aliquot of PBMCs went through flow cytometry to measure the percentages of naive CD45RAhigh/CD27high T cells. This sample stems from a study of blood T cells in healthy people across ages (dated by TCRdb to the mid-2010s). General notes on the study: In model experiments, roughly one uniquely barcoded TCR beta cDNA molecule per two T cells was captured by template switching. Age-related changes in TCR beta repertoire diversity were measured in the study by deep sequencing normalized with unique cDNA molecular identifiers. The donors were divided into four age groups: young (average around 16 years), middle-aged (about 39), aged (around 59) and long-lived (about 80). To avoid experimental bias, donors of different ages were spread randomly across the sequencing lanes. The study analyzed two additional independent replicas of 1 million unique cDNA reads from the same blood draw for two donors, one aged 18 to 30 and one aged 80 or older.

The research as a whole found: The CMV infection status of donors was not known, potentially confounding age-related changes in expanded clonotypes. Bulk unsorted PBMC profiling prevented conclusive comparison of naive and antigen-experienced compartments. Estimates of total diversity based on one million sequenced T cells were considered lower bounds and underestimates. There was a strong correlation between observed TCR beta diversity and the percentage of naive T cells measured by flow cytometry. Compared with the aged group, more naive CD4+ T cells, fewer expanded clones and increased TCR diversity were shown by the long-lived group, suggesting age selection. As age increased, observed TCR beta diversity per million T cells dropped in a roughly linear way, and a significant reduction was already evident by age around 41.

The sequencing input was blood. Recombination connected TRBV11-1 to TRBJ2-1; the D gene identity is not certain. The sequence derives from a woman aged 18-29 years in good health. The CDR3: CASSTVMSSYNEQFF. The nucleotide sequence is TGTGCCAGCAGCACCGTCATGAGCTCCTACAATGAGCAGTTCTTC.